This T cell receptor beta chain is drawn from a study of patients and donors after allogeneic stem cell transplantation. This clonotype was counted a few times. With 6 bases clipped from V and 0 bases from J, the junction kept 5 bases outside the gene matches. CDR3 length equals 16 residues. TCRdb reprocessed the RT-PCR reads with MiXCR, giving one entry per CDR3 protein. The repertoire consists of 400,000 to 500,000 distinct CDR3 sequences, with 16% occurring once and the leading ten covering less than 8%. The sample consisted of blood, either unsorted or a sorted T cell fraction (not recorded which). V gene TRBV12-3 or TRBV12-4 combines with J gene TRBJ2-6; 7 bases line up with TRBD1. The receptor's source is a human donor who was either an allogeneic HSCT recipient or a stem cell or donor lymphocyte infusion donor (not recorded which). It is not recorded whose cells these are; they may come from a transplant donor. CDR3 sequence: CASRPRDSSGANVLTF. The CDR3 DNA sequence: TGTGCCAGCAGACCTAGGGACAGCTCTGGGGCCAACGTCCTGACTTTC.